The 12 T cell receptor beta chains reported below all come from one sample, sequenced in a study of monozygotic twins with inflammatory bowel disease. For each CDR3 protein, TCRdb gives one entry from its re-call of the 5' RACE reads, without DNA. Here the sample table reports 90,000 to 110,000 distinct CDR3 sequences. Sequencing was performed on blood. All receptors come from a human donor with ulcerative colitis or Crohn's disease, or a healthy co-twin of an affected twin (not recorded which).

The chain links TRBV6-2 or TRBV6-3 to TRBJ2-1; TCRdb calls TRBD2, which cannot be checked without DNA. The CDR3 spans 16 residues. Germline V gives CDR1 MNHEY, CDR2 SVGEGT. The CDR3 sequence: CASSRGSWSSYNEQFF.

This chain links TRBV7-9 with TRBJ2-7. Germline assignment: CDR1 SEHNR and CDR2 FQNEAQ (reference sequence). The CDR3 totals 14 residues. CDR3: CASSFGVSTYEQYF.

The chain joins TRBV6-1 to TRBJ2-2; the D gene TCRdb calls, TRBD1, cannot be checked with no DNA. CDR1 and CDR2 (germline): MNHNS, SASEGT. This CDR3 contains 15 residues. The CDR3 loop is CASSARDRATGELFF.

The CDR3 here is CASSPGGSGSSSEQFF. This sequence joins TRBV18 and TRBJ2-1. Germline values: CDR1 KGHSH, CDR2 LQKENI. This CDR3 is built from 16 residues.

The gene calls are TRBV20-1 and TRBJ2-1; TCRdb's D gene call, TRBD1, goes unchecked for lack of DNA. The CDR3 covers 15 residues. Germline loops: CDR1 DFQATT, CDR2 SNEGSKA (reference sequence). CDR3 amino acids: CSATAGTGVYNEQFF.

CDR3 sequence reads: CASSQPQKPNEQYF. The chain is built from TRBV3-1 and TRBJ2-7. CDR1 and CDR2 from the germline V gene are LGHDT and YNNKEL (reference sequence). There are 14 residues in the CDR3.

The chain uses TRBV11-3 and TRBJ2-5; the TRBD2 assignment by TCRdb is unverifiable without DNA. The CDR3 is made up of 13 amino acids. The germline CDR1 and CDR2 sequences are SGHNT and YENEEA. CDR3 loop: CASSLGGMETQYF. Combining the CDR3 with reference TRBV11-3 and TRBJ2-5 gives the whole variable domain EAGVVQSPRYKIIEKKQPVAFWCNPISGHNTLYWYLQNLGQGPELLIRYENEEAVDDSQLPKDRFSAERLKGVDSTLKIQPAELGDSAVYLCASSLGGMETQYFGPGTRLLVL.

The V call is TRBV7-9, the J call TRBJ2-4; TCRdb names TRBD1, which stays unverified in the absence of DNA. The CDR3 runs 15 residues. CDR1 and CDR2 (germline): SEHNR, FQNEAQ (reference sequence). CDR3 loop: CASSHTTAYKNIQYF.

The V call is TRBV20-1, the J call TRBJ2-5; no DNA is available, so the TRBD1 call from TCRdb remains unchecked. Germline V CDR1 and CDR2: DFQATT, SNEGSKA (reference sequence). This CDR3 is 15 amino acids long. This chain's CDR3 is CSARDQGGAQETQYF.

The chain uses TRBV12-3 or TRBV12-4 and TRBJ1-1; the TRBD1 assignment by TCRdb is unverifiable without DNA. The CDR3 runs 14 residues. Here the CDR3 reads CASSATGGNTEAFF.

This chain links TRBV7-2 with TRBJ1-4. The CDR3 extends over 13 amino acids. Germline loops: CDR1 SGHTA, CDR2 FQGNSA. The CDR3 loop reads CASATAPNEKLFF.

This chain joins TRBV5-1 and TRBJ2-2. The CDR3 sequence is 15 residues long. CDR1 SGHRS and CDR2 YFSETQ come from the germline V gene. CDR3 sequence reads: CASSLRLQNTGELFF.